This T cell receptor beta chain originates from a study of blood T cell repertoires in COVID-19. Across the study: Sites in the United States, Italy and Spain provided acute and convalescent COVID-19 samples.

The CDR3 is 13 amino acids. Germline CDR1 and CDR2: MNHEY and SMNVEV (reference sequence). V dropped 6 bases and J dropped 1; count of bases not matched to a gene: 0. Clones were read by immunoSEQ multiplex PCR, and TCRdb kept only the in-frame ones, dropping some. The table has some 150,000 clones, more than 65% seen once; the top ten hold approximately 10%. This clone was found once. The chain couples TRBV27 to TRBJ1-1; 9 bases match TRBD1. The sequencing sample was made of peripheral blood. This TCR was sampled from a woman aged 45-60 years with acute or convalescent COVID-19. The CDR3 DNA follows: TGTGCCAGCAGGGGACAGGGGAACACTGAAGCTTTCTTT. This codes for CASRGQGNTEAFF.